Below, 8 T cell receptor beta chains from the same sample are listed, as sequenced in a study of blood T cell repertoires in COVID-19. Repertoires were generated with immunoSEQ multiplex PCR, while TCRdb's copy carries only in-frame clones and drops some. This table holds 130,000 or so clones, about 86% found once. Sequencing input: peripheral blood. These receptors were collected from a woman at least 80 years old with acute or convalescent COVID-19.

J is TRBJ2-1 and V is TRBV25-1, with D possibly matching TRBD2 (5 bases). Between the trimmed V and J ends, which lost 5 bases and 8 bases, there was a span of 7 bases. Germline V lookup: CDR1 MGHDK, CDR2 SYGVNS. This CDR3 region has 11 residues. The CDR3 nucleotides read TGTGCCAGCAGTTGGGGAGATGAGCAGTTCTTC. Residues: CASSWGDEQFF.

The chain has TRBV29-1 and TRBJ1-4; D is ambiguous. This CDR3 contains 18 residues. CDR1 and CDR2 from the germline V gene are SQVTM and ANQGSEA. Trimming left V 6 bases short and J 0 bases short, with 23 bases between. The CDR3 bases are TGCAGCGTCACGCCCCCTTGGGAGATTGGGGCAACTAATGAAAAACTGTTTTTT. This encodes CSVTPPWEIGATNEKLFF.

Only one count was recorded for this clone. The V and J genes are TRBV6-2 or TRBV6-3 and TRBJ2-3, with TRBD2 identical over 9 bases. The CDR3 has 16 amino acids. Losses at the gene ends were 0 bases for V and 5 bases for J; bases not matched to a gene: 6. CDR1 is MNHEY and CDR2 is SVGEGT in the germline V gene. The CDR3, as DNA: TGTGCCAGCAGTTACTCGTCGCGGGGGGGCCGAGATACGCAGTATTTT. This translates into CASSYSSRGGRDTQYF.

A remark on this clone: Mismatch with germline at one junction end may stem from a read error. V and J are TRBV20-1 and TRBJ2-7; the D is unclear. The germline CDR1 and CDR2 sequences are DFQATT and SNEGSKA (reference sequence). The CDR3 runs 11 residues. The CDR3 nucleotides read TGCAGTGCTGGAGACACCTACGAGCAGTACTTC. This sequence encodes CSAGDTYEQYF.

The genes are TRBV5-6 and TRBJ2-7, with 7 bases that match TRBD1. The J segment lost 0 bases and the V segment lost 0 bases, leaving 6 bases of the junction unmatched. The CDR3 has 16 amino acids. Germline CDR1 reads SGHDT; CDR2 reads YYEEEE. CDR3 loop: CASSLGQGHFSYEQYF. CDR3 nucleotide sequence: TGTGCCAGCAGCTTGGGACAGGGACATTTCTCCTACGAGCAGTACTTC.

About this clone: The sample contains more than one DNA sequence encoding this CDR3. This chain links TRBV9 with TRBJ1-1, with TRBD1 matching 8 bases. CDR3 length: 14 residues. The trim removed 2 bases at V and 5 bases at J, leaving 5 bases unmatched. Per germline, CDR1 SGDLS and CDR2 YYNGEE. The CDR3 DNA reads as TGTGCCAGCAGCGTGGTACAGGGGGGTACTGAAGCTTTCTTT. It is translated as CASSVVQGGTEAFF.

This chain connects TRBV7-2 to TRBJ2-3; 8 positions agree with TRBD2. The V gene end was trimmed by 2 bases and the J gene end by 8 bases; junction bases not matched to a gene: 6. Per the germline V gene, CDR1 is SGHTA and CDR2 is FQGNSA. CDR3 length equals 14 residues. The CDR3 here is CASSLPGGPGTQYF. In nucleotides, the CDR3 is TGTGCCAGCAGCTTACCGGGGGGGCCTGGTACGCAGTATTTT.

CDR3 DNA: TGTGCCAGCAGCCCGGAGAATGTAGTTAACTATGGCTACACCTTC. Its translation is CASSPENVVNYGYTF. The genes are TRBV6-5 and TRBJ1-2, with no clear D. The V end lost 6 bases, the J end lost 1 base, and 15 bases lay between the germline ends. The CDR3 contains 15 residues. From germline, CDR1 is MNHEY and CDR2 SVGAGI.